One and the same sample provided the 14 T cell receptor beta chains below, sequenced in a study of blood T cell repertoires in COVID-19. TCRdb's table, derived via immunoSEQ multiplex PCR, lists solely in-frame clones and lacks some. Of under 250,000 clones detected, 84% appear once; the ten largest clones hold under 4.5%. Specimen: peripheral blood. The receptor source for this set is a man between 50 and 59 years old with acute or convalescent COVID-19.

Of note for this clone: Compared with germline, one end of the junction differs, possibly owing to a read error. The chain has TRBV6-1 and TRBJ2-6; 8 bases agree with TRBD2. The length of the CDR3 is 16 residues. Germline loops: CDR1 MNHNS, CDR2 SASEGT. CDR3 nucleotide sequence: TGTGCCAGCAGTAAAGCGGGACTAGCTGGGGCCAACGTCCTGACTTTC. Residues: CASSKAGLAGANVLTF.

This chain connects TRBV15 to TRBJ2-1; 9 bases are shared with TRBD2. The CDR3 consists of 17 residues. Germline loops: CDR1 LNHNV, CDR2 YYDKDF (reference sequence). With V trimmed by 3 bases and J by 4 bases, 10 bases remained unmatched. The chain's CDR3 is CATSRLALAGPYNEQFF. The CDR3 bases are TGTGCCACCAGCAGGCTCGCTCTAGCGGGACCTTACAATGAGCAGTTCTTC.

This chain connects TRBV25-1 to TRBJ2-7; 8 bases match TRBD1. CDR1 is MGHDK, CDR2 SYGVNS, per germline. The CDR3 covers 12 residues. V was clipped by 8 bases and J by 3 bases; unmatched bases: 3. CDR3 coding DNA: TGTGCCAGCCGGACAGGGTACTACGAGCAGTACTTC. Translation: CASRTGYYEQYF.

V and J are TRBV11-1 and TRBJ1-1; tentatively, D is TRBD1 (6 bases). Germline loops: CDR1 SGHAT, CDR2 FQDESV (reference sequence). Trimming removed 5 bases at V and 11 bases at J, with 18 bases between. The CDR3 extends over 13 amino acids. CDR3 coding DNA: TGTGCCAGCAGCCGGGACATTTATGACGGGGCTTTCTTT. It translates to CASSRDIYDGAFF.

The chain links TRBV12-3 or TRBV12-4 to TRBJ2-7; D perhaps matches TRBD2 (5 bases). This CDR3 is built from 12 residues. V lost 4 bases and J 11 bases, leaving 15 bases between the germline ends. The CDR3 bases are TGTGCCAGCAGTTCTGAGAGGACTCGTAAGTACTTC. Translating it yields CASSSERTRKYF.

The DNA for the CDR3 is TGTGCCTGGAGTGCCGACCTCTCCGGGACTAGCGGCACAGATACGCAGTATTTT. Its translation: CAWSADLSGTSGTDTQYF. V is TRBV30 and J is TRBJ2-3; TRBD2 matches 10 bases. The CDR3 runs 18 residues. CDR1 and CDR2 (germline): GTSNPN, SVGIG (reference sequence). With 1 base clipped from V and 1 base from J, the junction kept 11 bases outside the gene matches.

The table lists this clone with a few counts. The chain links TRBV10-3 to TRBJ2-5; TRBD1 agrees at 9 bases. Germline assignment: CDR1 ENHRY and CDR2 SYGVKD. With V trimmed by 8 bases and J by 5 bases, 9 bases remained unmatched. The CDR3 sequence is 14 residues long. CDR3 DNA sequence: TGTGCCATCTCACCCGGGACAGGGTTTGAGACCCAGTACTTC. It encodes CAISPGTGFETQYF.

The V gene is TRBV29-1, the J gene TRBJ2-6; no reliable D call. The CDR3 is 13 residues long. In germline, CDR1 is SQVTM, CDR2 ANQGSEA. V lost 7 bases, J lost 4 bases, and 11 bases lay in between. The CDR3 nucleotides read TGCAGCGCCGCGGTCCGGGGGGCCAACGTCCTGACTTTC. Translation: CSAAVRGANVLTF.

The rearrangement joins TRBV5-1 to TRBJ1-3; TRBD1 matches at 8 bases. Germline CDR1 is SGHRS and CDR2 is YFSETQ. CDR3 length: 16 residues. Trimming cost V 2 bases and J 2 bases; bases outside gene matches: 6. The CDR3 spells CASSLGTGPTGNTIYF. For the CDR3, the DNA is TGCGCCAGCAGCTTAGGGACAGGCCCCACTGGAAACACCATATATTTT.

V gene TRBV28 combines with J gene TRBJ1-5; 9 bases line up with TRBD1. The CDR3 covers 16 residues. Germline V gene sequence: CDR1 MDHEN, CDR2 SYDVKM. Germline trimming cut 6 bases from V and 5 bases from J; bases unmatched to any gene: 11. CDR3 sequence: CASSAIGTGRDQPQHF. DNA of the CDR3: TGTGCCAGCAGCGCCATCGGGACAGGGAGGGATCAGCCCCAGCATTTT.

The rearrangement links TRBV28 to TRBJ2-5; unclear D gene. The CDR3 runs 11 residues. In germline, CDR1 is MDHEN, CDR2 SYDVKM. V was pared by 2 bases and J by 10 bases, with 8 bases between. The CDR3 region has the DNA TGTGCCAGCAGTTTAAGCCAGGACCAGTACTTC. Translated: CASSLSQDQYF.

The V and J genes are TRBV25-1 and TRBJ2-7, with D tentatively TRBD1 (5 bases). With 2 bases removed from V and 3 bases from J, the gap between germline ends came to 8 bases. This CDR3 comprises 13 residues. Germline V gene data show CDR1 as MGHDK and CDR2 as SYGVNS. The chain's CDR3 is CASSEQGIYEQYF. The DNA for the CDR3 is TGTGCCAGCAGTGAACAGGGAATCTACGAGCAGTACTTC.

CDR3 DNA sequence: TGTGCCAGTAGTATTCGGGCGGACTACTACGAGCAGTACTTC. This encodes CASSIRADYYEQYF. The chain joins TRBV19 to TRBJ2-7, with TRBD2 as a possible D gene (6 bases). Trimming left V 3 bases short and J 3 bases short, with 12 bases between. This CDR3 region has 14 residues. In germline, CDR1 is LNHDA, CDR2 SQIVND (reference sequence).

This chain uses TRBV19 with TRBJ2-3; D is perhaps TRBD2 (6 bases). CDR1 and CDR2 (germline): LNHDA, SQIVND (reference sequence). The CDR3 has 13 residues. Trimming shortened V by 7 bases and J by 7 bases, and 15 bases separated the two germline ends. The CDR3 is CASTGVLANTQYF. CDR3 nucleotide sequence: TGTGCCAGTACAGGTGTACTAGCAAATACGCAGTATTTT.